The 15 T cell receptor beta chains presented below share a single source sample, sequenced in a study of T cells in Graves' hyperthyroidism and ophthalmopathy. From RNA transcripts, TCR beta CDR3 regions were amplified. The HTBI set primed first-round TCR CDR3 RT-PCR. MiXCR, applied by TCRdb to the multiplex PCR reads, yields one record per CDR3 protein. Altogether roughly 630,000 distinct CDR3 sequences are present, about 15% being singletons, with the ten largest covering 7.3%. Sequenced: blood. All receptors derive from a woman aged 25 to 39 with Graves' hyperthyroidism.

As regards this clonotype: This may be a read error: a much more frequent sequence differs by one nucleotide. The gene calls are TRBV20-1 and TRBJ1-2; unclear D gene. Trimming took 3 bases from V and 4 from J, leaving 12 bases between them. Germline values: CDR1 DFQATT, CDR2 SNEGSKA (reference sequence). The CDR3 consists of 13 residues. The CDR3 DNA follows: TGCAGTGCTAGTCCCCTTGTTAGCTATGGCTACACCTTC. Encoded protein: CSASPLVSYGYTF.

This clonotype was seen a handful of times. CDR3 loop: CASSFQAGGTDTQYF. DNA of the CDR3: TGTGCCAGCAGTTTTCAAGCGGGAGGCACAGATACGCAGTATTTT. J is TRBJ2-3 and V is TRBV12-3 or TRBV12-4; 8 positions agree with TRBD2. The J segment lost 1 base and the V segment lost 3 bases, leaving 3 bases of the junction unmatched. The CDR3 is made up of 15 amino acids.

This clonotype was seen a handful of times. V and J are TRBV2 and TRBJ2-1; the D gene could be TRBD1 or TRBD2 (5 bases each). The germline CDR1 and CDR2 sequences are SNHLY and FYNNEI. This CDR3 is built from 15 residues. Trimming stripped 6 bases from V and 8 bases from J, with 20 bases between. CDR3 nucleotide sequence: TGTGCCAGCAGGGAGGCCTTGGGGCTGTTTGATGAGCAGTTCTTC. Amino acids: CASREALGLFDEQFF.

This clonotype was seen at least ten times. At one end the junction does not follow the germline gene, possibly because of a read error. In DNA form, the CDR3 reads TGCAGTGCTCACCGTAGCGGGAGGGCCTACGAGCAATACTTC. This gives the protein CSAHRSGRAYEQYF. J is TRBJ2-7 and V is TRBV20-1; 11 bases align to TRBD2. The CDR3 sequence is 14 residues long. The germline V gene has CDR1 DFQATT and CDR2 SNEGSKA (reference sequence).

This clonotype has ten or more counts. The chain employs TRBV18 and TRBJ1-4; D might be TRBD1 (5 bases). CDR3 length: 13 residues. V lost 3 bases, J lost 8 bases, and 10 bases lay in between. Germline loops: CDR1 KGHSH, CDR2 LQKENI. The CDR3 bases are TGTGCCAGCTCACCGGCGCAGGGCGAAAAACTGTTTTTT. Amino acids: CASSPAQGEKLFF. Supplemented by reference TRBV18 and TRBJ1-4, the full variable domain reads NAGVMQNPRHLVRRRGQEARLRCSPMKGHSHVYWYRQLPEEGLKFMVYLQKENIIDESGMPKERFSAEFPKEGPSILRIQQVVRGDSAAYFCASSPAQGEKLFFGSGTQLSVL.

This clonotype has a count of ten or more. The chain has TRBV5-1 and TRBJ2-7; D is perhaps TRBD1 or TRBD2 (6 bases each). Trimming took 1 base from V and 0 from J, leaving 11 bases between them. The germline CDR1 and CDR2 sequences are SGHRS and YFSETQ. CDR3 length: 15 amino acids. Here the CDR3 reads CASSLTGANSYEQYF. The CDR3 bases are TGCGCCAGCAGCTTGACGGGGGCGAACTCCTACGAGCAGTACTTC.

The rearrangement links TRBV7-8 to TRBJ1-2, with D tentatively TRBD1 (5 bases). Trimming removed 3 bases from V and 7 bases from J, with 21 bases in between. The CDR3 sequence is 16 residues long. CDR1 is SGHVS and CDR2 is FQNEAQ in the germline V gene. The DNA of the CDR3 is TGTGCCAGCAGCTTTTTAGCGTCGCCAGGGATGTCTGGCTACACCTTC. Residues: CASSFLASPGMSGYTF.

This clonotype was seen many times. The chain has TRBV6-1 and TRBJ1-5; tentative D call: TRBD1 (6 bases). Germline CDR1 is MNHNS and CDR2 is SASEGT. Deletions cut 5 bases from V and 5 bases from J, with 10 bases between. The length of the CDR3 is 13 residues. Written as DNA, the CDR3 is TGTGCCAGCAGTATACAGGGAGATCAGCCCCAGCATTTT. Translating it yields CASSIQGDQPQHF.

The sample holds a few counts of this clonotype. V and J are TRBV10-3 and TRBJ2-3, with a tentative D call TRBD2 (6 bases). CDR1 is ENHRY and CDR2 is SYGVKD in the germline V gene. The CDR3 is made up of 10 amino acids. Deletions cut 6 bases from V and 10 bases from J, with 8 bases between. The CDR3 here is CAIRGEAQYF. Here the CDR3 DNA reads TGTGCCATCAGGGGGGAGGCGCAGTATTTT.

This clonotype came up a few times. The CDR3 sequence is CASSQSPGTGGGEAFF. The CDR3 region has the DNA TGTGCCAGCAGCCAAAGTCCCGGGACAGGGGGCGGTGAAGCTTTCTTT. This rearrangement joins TRBV9 to TRBJ1-1; 12 positions match TRBD1. There are 16 residues in the CDR3. Losses at the gene ends were 4 bases for V and 7 bases for J; bases not matched to a gene: 11. Germline V gene sequence: CDR1 SGDLS, CDR2 YYNGEE.

The chain combines TRBV5-1 with TRBJ1-5, with TRBD1 as a possible D gene (5 bases). Trimming stripped 2 bases from V and 5 bases from J, with 11 bases between. Germline V lookup: CDR1 SGHRS, CDR2 YFSETQ. This CDR3 contains 14 residues. CDR3 region: CASSFSGTDQPQHF. CDR3 nucleotides: TGCGCCAGCAGCTTCTCAGGGACTGATCAGCCCCAGCATTTT.

This clonotype occurred many times. This sequence joins TRBV13 and TRBJ2-3; 13 bases match TRBD2. The ends lost 5 bases at V and 0 bases at J; junction bases unmatched: 8. The CDR3 contains 18 residues. The germline V gene encodes CDR1 PRHDT and CDR2 FYEKMQ (reference sequence). Written as DNA, the CDR3 is TGTGCCAGCAGCCCCGTTGGACTAGCGGGAGCTAGCACAGATACGCAGTATTTT. Encoded protein: CASSPVGLAGASTDTQYF.

Remarks on this clonotype: A much bigger clone sits one base away, suggesting this may be a read error. In nucleotides, the CDR3 is TGTGCCAGCAGCTTTACTAGCGGGCACACAGATACGCAGTATTTT. Translating gives CASSFTSGHTDTQYF. The chain recombines TRBV7-2 with TRBJ2-3; 9 nucleotides match TRBD2. Germline assignment: CDR1 SGHTA and CDR2 FQGNSA. This CDR3 spans 15 amino acids. The junction had 3 bases not matched to a gene; V was cut back by 3 bases and J by 2 bases.

This clonotype has more than one count but fewer than ten. The chain couples TRBV30 to TRBJ1-3, with D unclear. V was shortened by 5 bases and J by 8 bases, with 10 bases between the two germline ends. The CDR3 has 11 amino acids. Germline V CDR1 and CDR2: GTSNPN, SVGIG (reference sequence). In nucleotides, the CDR3 is TGTGCCTGGGGGTCGAGGGACACCATATATTTT. Its protein is CAWGSRDTIYF.

This clonotype has a count of ten or more. This chain uses TRBV18 with TRBJ2-7; D ambiguous. Between the trimmed V and J ends, which lost 4 bases and 1 base, there was a span of 11 bases. This CDR3 is built from 14 residues. CDR1 and CDR2 (germline): KGHSH, LQKENI. The CDR3 reads CASSRSGRSYEQYF. The DNA of the CDR3 is TGTGCCAGCTCACGGTCTGGCAGGTCCTACGAGCAGTACTTC. Looking up the rest from reference TRBV18 and TRBJ2-7 gives the full variable domain: NAGVMQNPRHLVRRRGQEARLRCSPMKGHSHVYWYRQLPEEGLKFMVYLQKENIIDESGMPKERFSAEFPKEGPSILRIQQVVRGDSAAYFCASSRSGRSYEQYFGPGTRLTVT.